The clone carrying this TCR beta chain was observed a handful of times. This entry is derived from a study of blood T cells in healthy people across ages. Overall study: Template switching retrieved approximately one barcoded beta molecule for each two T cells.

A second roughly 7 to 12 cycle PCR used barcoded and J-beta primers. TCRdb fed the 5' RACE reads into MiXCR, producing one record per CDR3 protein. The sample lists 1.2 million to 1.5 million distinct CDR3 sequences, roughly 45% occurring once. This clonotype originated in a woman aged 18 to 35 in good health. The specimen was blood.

Here the CDR3 reads CASSQDSLGEQFF. Written as DNA, the CDR3 is TGTGCCAGCAGCCAAGATTCCCTAGGTGAGCAGTTCTTC. The rearrangement uses TRBV14 and TRBJ2-1; D call uncertain. The V end was cut by 0 bases, the J end by 9 bases, with 9 bases between. Germline CDR1 is SGHDN and CDR2 is FVKESK. The CDR3 spans 13 residues.